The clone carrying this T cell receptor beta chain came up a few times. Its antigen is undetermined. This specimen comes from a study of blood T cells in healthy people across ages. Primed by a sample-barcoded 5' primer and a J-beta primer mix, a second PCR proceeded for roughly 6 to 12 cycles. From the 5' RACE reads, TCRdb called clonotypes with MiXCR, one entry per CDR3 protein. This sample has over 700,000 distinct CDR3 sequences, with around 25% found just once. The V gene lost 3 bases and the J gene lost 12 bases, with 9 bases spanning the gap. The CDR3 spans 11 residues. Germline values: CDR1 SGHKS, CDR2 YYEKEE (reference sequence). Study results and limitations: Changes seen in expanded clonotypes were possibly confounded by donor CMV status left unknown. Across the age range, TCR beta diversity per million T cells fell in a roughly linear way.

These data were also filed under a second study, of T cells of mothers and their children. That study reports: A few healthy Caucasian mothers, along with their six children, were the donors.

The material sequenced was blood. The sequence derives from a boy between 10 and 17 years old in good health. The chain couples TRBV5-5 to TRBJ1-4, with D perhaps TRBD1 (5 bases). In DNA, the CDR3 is TGTGCCAGCAGCTCCGGACAAGAACTGTTTTTT. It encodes CASSSGQELFF.